The present T cell receptor (beta chain) was sequenced within a study of Graves' ophthalmopathy and Graves' hyperthyroidism. The study amplified TCR beta CDR3 regions using RNA transcripts. Second-round multiplex PCR came after a first-round RT-PCR that employed HTBI primers. TCRdb redid the calling of the multiplex PCR reads with MiXCR, one entry per CDR3 protein. This table has over a million distinct CDR3 sequences, around a third appearing once. Per germline, CDR1 SGHTA and CDR2 FQGNSA. V lost 4 bases, J lost 9 bases, and 24 bases lay in between. The CDR3 is 17 amino acids. V and J are TRBV7-2 and TRBJ2-2; perhaps D is TRBD1 or TRBD2 (5 bases each). The sample taken for sequencing was peripheral blood or thyroid tissue (not recorded which). This TCR derives from an adult man with Graves' hyperthyroidism. CDR3 sequence: CASSSRGTGMILRELFF. Here the CDR3 DNA reads TGTGCCAGCAGCTCACGAGGGACGGGGATGATTCTACGGGAGCTGTTTTTT.